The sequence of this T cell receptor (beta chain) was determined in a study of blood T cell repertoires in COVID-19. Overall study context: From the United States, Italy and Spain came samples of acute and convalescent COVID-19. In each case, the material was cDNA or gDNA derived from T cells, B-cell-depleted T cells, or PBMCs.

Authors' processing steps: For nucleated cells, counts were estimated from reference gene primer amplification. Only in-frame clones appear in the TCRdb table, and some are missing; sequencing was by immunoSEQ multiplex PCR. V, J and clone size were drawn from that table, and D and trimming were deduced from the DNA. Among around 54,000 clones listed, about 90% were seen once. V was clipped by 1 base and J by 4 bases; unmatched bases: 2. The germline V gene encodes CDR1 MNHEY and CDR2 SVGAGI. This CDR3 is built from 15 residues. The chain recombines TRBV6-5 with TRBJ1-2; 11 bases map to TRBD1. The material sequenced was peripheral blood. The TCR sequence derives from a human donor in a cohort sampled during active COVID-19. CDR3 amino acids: CASSYWDRGSYGYTF. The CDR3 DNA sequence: TGTGCCAGCAGTTACTGGGACAGGGGGTCCTATGGCTACACCTTC.